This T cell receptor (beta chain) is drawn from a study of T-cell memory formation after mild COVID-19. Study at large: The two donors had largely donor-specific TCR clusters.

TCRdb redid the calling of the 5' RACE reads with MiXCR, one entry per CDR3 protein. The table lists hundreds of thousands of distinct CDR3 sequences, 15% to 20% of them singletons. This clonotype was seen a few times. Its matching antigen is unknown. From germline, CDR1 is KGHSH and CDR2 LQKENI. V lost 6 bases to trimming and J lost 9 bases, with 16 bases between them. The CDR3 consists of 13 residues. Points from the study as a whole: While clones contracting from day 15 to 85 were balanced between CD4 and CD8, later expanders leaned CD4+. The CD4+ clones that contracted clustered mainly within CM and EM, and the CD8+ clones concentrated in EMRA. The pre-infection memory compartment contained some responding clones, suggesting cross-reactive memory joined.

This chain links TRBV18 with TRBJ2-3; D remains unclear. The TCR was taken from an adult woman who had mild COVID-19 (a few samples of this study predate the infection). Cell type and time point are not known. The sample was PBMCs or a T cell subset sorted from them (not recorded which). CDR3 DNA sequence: TGTGCCAGCTCCCTACTCAGTGACGAGACGCAGTATTTT. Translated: CASSLLSDETQYF.